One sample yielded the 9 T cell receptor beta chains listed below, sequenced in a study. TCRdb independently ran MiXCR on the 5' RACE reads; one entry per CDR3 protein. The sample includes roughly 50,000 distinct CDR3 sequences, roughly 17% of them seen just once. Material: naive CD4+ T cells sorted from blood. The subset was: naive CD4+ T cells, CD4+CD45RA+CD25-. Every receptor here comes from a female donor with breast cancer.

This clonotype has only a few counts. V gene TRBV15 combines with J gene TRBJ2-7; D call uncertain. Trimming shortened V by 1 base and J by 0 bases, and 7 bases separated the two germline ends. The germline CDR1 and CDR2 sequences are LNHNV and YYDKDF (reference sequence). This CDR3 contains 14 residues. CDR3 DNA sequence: TGTGCCACCAGCAGAGCATTAATCTCCTACGAGCAGTACTTC. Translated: CATSRALISYEQYF.

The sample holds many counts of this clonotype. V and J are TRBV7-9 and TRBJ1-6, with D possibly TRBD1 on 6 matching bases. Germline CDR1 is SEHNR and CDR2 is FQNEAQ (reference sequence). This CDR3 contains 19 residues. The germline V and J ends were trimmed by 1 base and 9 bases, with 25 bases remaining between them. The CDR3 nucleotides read TGTGCCAGCAGCTTAGTCCCCGCCAGGGGTATATTCGGGGGTTCACCCCTCCACTTT. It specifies CASSLVPARGIFGGSPLHF.

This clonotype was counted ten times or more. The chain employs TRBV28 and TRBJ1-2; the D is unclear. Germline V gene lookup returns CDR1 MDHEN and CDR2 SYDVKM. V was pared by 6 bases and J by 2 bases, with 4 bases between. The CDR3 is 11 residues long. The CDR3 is CASRLNYGYTF. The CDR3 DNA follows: TGTGCCAGCAGGCTCAACTATGGCTACACCTTC.

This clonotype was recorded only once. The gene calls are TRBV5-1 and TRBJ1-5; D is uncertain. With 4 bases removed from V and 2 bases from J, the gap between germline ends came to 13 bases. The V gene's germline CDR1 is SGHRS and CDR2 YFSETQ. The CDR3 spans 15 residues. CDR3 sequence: CASSTSGMGNQPQHF. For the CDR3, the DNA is TGCGCCAGCAGCACATCAGGAATGGGCAATCAGCCCCAGCATTTT.

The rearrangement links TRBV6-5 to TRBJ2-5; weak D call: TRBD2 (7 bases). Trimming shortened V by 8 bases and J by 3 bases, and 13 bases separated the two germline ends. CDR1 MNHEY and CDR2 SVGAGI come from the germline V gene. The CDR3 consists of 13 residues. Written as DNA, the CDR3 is TGTGCCAGCCCAAGGGGGGGGAAAGAGACCCAGTACTTC. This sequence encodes CASPRGGKETQYF.

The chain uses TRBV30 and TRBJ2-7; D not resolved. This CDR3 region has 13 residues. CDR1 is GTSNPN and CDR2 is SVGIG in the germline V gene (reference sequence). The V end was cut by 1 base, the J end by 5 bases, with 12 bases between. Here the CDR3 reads CAWSGYSLNEQYF. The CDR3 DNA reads TGTGCCTGGAGTGGGTACTCTTTGAACGAGCAGTACTTC.

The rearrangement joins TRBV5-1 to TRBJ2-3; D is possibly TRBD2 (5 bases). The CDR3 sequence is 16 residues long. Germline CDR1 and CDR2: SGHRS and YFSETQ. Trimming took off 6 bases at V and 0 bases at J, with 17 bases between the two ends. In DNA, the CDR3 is TGCGCCAGCACCCGTTCCGTAGCGATTAGCACAGATACGCAGTATTTT. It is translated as CASTRSVAISTDTQYF.

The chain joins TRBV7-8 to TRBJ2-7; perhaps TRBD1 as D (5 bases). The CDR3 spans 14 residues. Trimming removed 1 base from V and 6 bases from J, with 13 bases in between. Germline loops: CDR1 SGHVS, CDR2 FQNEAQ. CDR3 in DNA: TGTGCCAGCAGCTTAGTGCAGGGTTCGGGCGAGCAGTACTTC. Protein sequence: CASSLVQGSGEQYF.

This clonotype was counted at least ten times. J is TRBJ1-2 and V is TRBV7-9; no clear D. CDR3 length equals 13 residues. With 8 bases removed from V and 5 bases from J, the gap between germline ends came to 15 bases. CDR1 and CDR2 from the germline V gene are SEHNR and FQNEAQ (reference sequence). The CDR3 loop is CASHGVSRYGYTF. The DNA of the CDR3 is TGTGCCAGCCACGGGGTGTCTCGGTATGGCTACACCTTC.